The present entry profiles one TCR beta chain with its context. The record originates from a study of Graves' ophthalmopathy and Graves' hyperthyroidism. The CDR3 contains 16 residues. Germline V gene lookup returns CDR1 SGHVS and CDR2 FQNEAQ. V shed 4 bases, J shed 3 bases, and the junction held 9 bases outside the gene matches. The authors amplified TCR beta CDR3 regions, and they did so from RNA transcripts for repertoire sequencing. The library came from an HTBI-primed first-round RT-PCR and a second-round multiplex PCR. MiXCR was run by TCRdb on the multiplex PCR reads, yielding one entry per CDR3 protein. In the table there are approximately 1.2 million distinct CDR3 sequences, 36% of which are singletons.

The chain employs TRBV7-8 and TRBJ1-5; 7 bases are shared with TRBD1. The sequence derives from an adult man with Graves' hyperthyroidism. Sequenced sample: peripheral blood or thyroid tissue (not recorded which). The CDR3: CASSSGPDRTNQPQHF. The CDR3 coding sequence is TGTGCCAGCAGCTCTGGACCGGACAGGACCAATCAGCCCCAGCATTTT. Full variable domain (missing parts from reference TRBV7-8 and TRBJ1-5): GAGVSQSPRYKVAKRGQDVALRCDPISGHVSLFWYQQALGQGPEFLTYFQNEAQLDKSGLPSDRFFAERPEGSVSTLKIQRTQQEDSAVYLCASSSGPDRTNQPQHFGDGTRLSIL.